This T cell receptor beta chain was obtained from a study of vaccination effects on CD4 cells after COVID-19 (dated by TCRdb to 2021 to 2024). Some background on the complete study: The ViraFEST assay stimulated PBMC with viral peptide pools and then used TCR sequencing to identify antigen-specific CD4+ T cell clonotypes by expansion. The study compared SARS-CoV-2 spike-specific CD4+ TCR repertoires before and after mRNA vaccination in COVID-19 convalescent patients and infection-naive vaccine recipients. Altogether, roughly 10 COVID-19 convalescent patients and 4 SARS-CoV-2-naive healthy vaccine recipients made up the full study. Cultures from other donors in the study were sequenced using the Oncomine TCR Beta short-read assay on an Illumina iSeq 100. Pre-vaccine samples were collected from a couple of convalescent patients 16 days and one week before the first dose, corresponding to 142 and 148 days after COVID-19 diagnosis. Two million PBMC per well were cultured with 10 ug/ml peptides in IMDM containing roughly 5% human AB serum, roughly 9.5 IU/ml IL-2 and gentamicin. Each participant got two doses of an mRNA SARS-CoV-2 vaccine, either BNT162b2 or mRNA-1273. Study-wide findings and limitations: The study was limited by a small number of convalescent patients, and early post-infection timepoints were lacking. At late post-vaccination timepoints, both infection-induced and vaccine-induced clones showed marked clonal contraction, consistent with waning T cell responses. For convalescent patients, new clones induced by the vaccine made up most of the post-vaccine spike-reactive repertoire, and these new clones were largely distinct from the clones induced by infection.

After more than 9 days of culture, CD4+ T cells were isolated with the EasySep CD4+ T cell isolation kit. Convalescent patients had PCR-confirmed SARS-CoV-2 infection between March and December 2020, before Alpha, Beta and Delta variants emerged in the United States. Half of the culture medium was replaced with fresh IL-2-containing medium on days 3 and 7. Each peptide stimulation condition was cultured in triplicate wells unless otherwise noted. PBMC were separated from whole blood using Ficoll-Paque Plus gradient centrifugation and were then either cryopreserved at -140C or used fresh. The QIAamp micro DNA kit was used to extract genomic DNA from the cultured CD4+ T cells. From V the trimming removes 10 bases and from J it removes 9 bases, while the gene matches leave 9 bases of the junction unaccounted for. The CDR3 has 13 amino acids, counting the end cysteine and phenylalanine. Only CDR3 DNA remains: 39 bases, in frame from the first base. From the germline V gene, CDR1 is ENHRY and CDR2 is SYGVKD.

The table lists this clone with a few counts. No antigen is known for it. There are no base qualities to consult, and no much larger clone falls within one base. To prepare the library, the immunoSEQ multiplex PCR assay was applied. TCR beta CDR3 sequencing was performed on DNA from the cultured, isolated CD4+ T cells. As for the original processing: Non-productive TCR sequences were removed and reads were trimmed to the CDR3 region, keeping CDR3s of at least 7 amino acids. The MANAFEST web app was used to pick out antigen-specific clonotypes by comparing their expansion in peptide wells with that in reference cultures. To count as positive, a clone had to show expansion at FDR<0.05 compared with the reference and with all other wells, an odds ratio above 5, and a frequency above 0.1% in two replicate wells. Clonotypes significantly expanded in SARS-CoV-2 spike wells and in at least one common cold coronavirus spike condition were defined as cross-reactive. Levenshtein distance calculated with the stringdist R package was used to assess CDR3 similarity, and unrooted trees were constructed with ape in R 3.6.1. In its TCRdb copy, this immuneACCESS table keeps in-frame sequences only and misses some clones. Where compared with another copy, unresolved V genes explain less than half of these, and the others have no known cause. Clone size and the V and J calls come from that table; the DNA yielded D and trimming. Here the sample has around 45,000 clones; about 75% occur a single time. About 11% of the sample is in the top ten clones.

The starting material was CD4+ T cells from PBMCs cultured without peptide, obtained before COVID-19 vaccination. Recombination linked TRBV10-3 to TRBJ1-6; 7 bases in the middle match TRBD1. This TCR was sampled from a human donor who had a prior SARS-CoV-2 infection. In nucleotide form, the sequence is TGTGCCACCGGGACAGAAGGAGTTTCACCCCTCCACTTT. This yields the protein CATGTEGVSPLHF.